A single sample gave rise to the 8 T cell receptor beta chains below, sequenced in a study of OX40 agonist ivuxolimab in advanced cancers. Profiling relied on immunoSEQ multiplex PCR, and the TCRdb table lists in-frame clones only, not all of them. The sample holds about 61,000 clones; around 83% are singletons and the top ten take 3.4%. This sample comprised CD4+ or CD8+ T cells sorted from blood, obtained in a trial of the OX40 agonist ivuxolimab. Receptor source: an adult with an advanced solid tumor such as melanoma, head and neck, liver or kidney cancer.

J is TRBJ1-1 and V is TRBV28, with D unresolved. The CDR3 spans 12 residues. The germline V gene has CDR1 MDHEN and CDR2 SYDVKM. Trimming cost V 5 bases and J 5 bases, with 9 bases left between them. The CDR3 bases are TGTGCCAGCAGTACGATGGGAACTGAAGCTTTCTTT. Protein: CASSTMGTEAFF.

This clone is a singleton in its sample. The chain links TRBV5-1 to TRBJ2-2; TRBD1 aligns across 7 bases. The CDR3 length is 15 residues. V dropped 4 bases and J dropped 3; count of bases not matched to a gene: 6. Germline V lookup: CDR1 SGHRS, CDR2 YFSETQ. The CDR3 DNA sequence: TGCGCCAGCAGCCCGCAGACAGGGCACACCGGGGAGCTGTTTTTT. This codes for CASSPQTGHTGELFF. Supplemented by reference TRBV5-1 and TRBJ2-2, the full variable domain reads KAGVTQTPRYLIKTRGQQVTLSCSPISGHRSVSWYQQTPGQGLQFLFEYFSETQRNKGNFPGRFSGRQFSNSRSEMNVSTLELGDSALYLCASSPQTGHTGELFFGEGSRLTVL.

The chain employs TRBV27 and TRBJ1-1; D gene unclear. CDR1 is MNHEY, CDR2 SMNVEV, per germline (reference sequence). The CDR3 is 13 amino acids. V lost 7 bases and J lost 4, with 13 bases in between. CDR3 in amino acids: CASMPVWATEAFF. Written as DNA, the CDR3 is TGTGCCAGCATGCCTGTCTGGGCCACTGAAGCTTTCTTT.

V gene TRBV29-1 combines with J gene TRBJ2-5, with a weak D call TRBD2 (6 bases). V lost 3 bases and J lost 1, with 9 bases in between. CDR1 is SQVTM and CDR2 is ANQGSEA in the germline V gene. The CDR3 covers 13 residues. CDR3 protein: CSVERGAQETQYF. The DNA of the CDR3 is TGCAGCGTTGAGCGCGGGGCCCAAGAGACCCAGTACTTC.

By proportion, this clone is medium-sized. This chain connects TRBV6-1 to TRBJ1-6; D is uncertain. Trimming cost V 3 bases and J 7 bases, with 16 bases left between them. The length of the CDR3 is 16 residues. Germline CDR1 is MNHNS and CDR2 is SASEGT. This chain's CDR3 is CASSDLVSYENSPLHF. In DNA form, the CDR3 reads TGTGCCAGCAGTGATTTGGTGTCTTACGAGAATTCACCCCTCCACTTT.

The chain couples TRBV5-4 to TRBJ2-3, with D unclear. Deletions cut 4 bases from V and 4 bases from J, with 7 bases between. Germline V gene sequence: CDR1 SGHNT, CDR2 YYREEE (reference sequence). The CDR3 spans 12 residues. Here the CDR3 DNA reads TGTGCCAGCAGCCCTCTCGCAGATACGCAGTATTTT. It codes for CASSPLADTQYF.

This chain connects TRBV30 to TRBJ1-2; no clear D gene. The CDR3 is 14 residues long. The V end was cut by 4 bases, the J end by 5 bases, with 17 bases between. Germline V lookup: CDR1 GTSNPN, CDR2 SVGIG (reference sequence). The CDR3 sequence is CAWTRLGVRYGYTF. The CDR3 DNA reads as TGTGCCTGGACACGGTTGGGAGTTCGGTATGGCTACACCTTC.

The rearrangement joins TRBV10-1 to TRBJ2-7, with 8 bases lining up with TRBD2. CDR1 and CDR2 (germline): WNHNN, SYGVQD (reference sequence). The CDR3 sequence is 13 residues long. Trimming cost V 5 bases and J 5 bases; bases outside gene matches: 5. The CDR3 here is CASSYGTRDEQYF. The CDR3 region has the DNA TGCGCCAGCAGTTACGGGACTAGAGACGAGCAGTACTTC.